This entry describes one T cell receptor (beta chain). The source of the sample is a study of blood T cell repertoires in COVID-19. Here immunoSEQ multiplex PCR was the method, and the copy in TCRdb shows in-frame clones only, minus some. Of a few hundred thousand clones listed, roughly 90% are singletons. The CDR3 extends over 19 amino acids. J gave up 0 bases and V 0 bases, and 10 bases lay outside the gene matches. Germline CDR1 LGHDT, CDR2 YNNKEL (reference sequence). The genes are TRBV3-1 (or the pseudogene TRBV3-2) and TRBJ2-4; 8 nucleotides match TRBD2. Sequenced sample: PBMCs or T cells enriched from blood (not recorded which). This clonotype was obtained from a woman under 40 who had recovered from COVID-19. In nucleotides, the CDR3 is TGTGCCAGCAGCCAAGATTCGGGGCTAGCGGGTGGAGCCAAAAACATTCAGTACTTC. Its translation: CASSQDSGLAGGAKNIQYF.